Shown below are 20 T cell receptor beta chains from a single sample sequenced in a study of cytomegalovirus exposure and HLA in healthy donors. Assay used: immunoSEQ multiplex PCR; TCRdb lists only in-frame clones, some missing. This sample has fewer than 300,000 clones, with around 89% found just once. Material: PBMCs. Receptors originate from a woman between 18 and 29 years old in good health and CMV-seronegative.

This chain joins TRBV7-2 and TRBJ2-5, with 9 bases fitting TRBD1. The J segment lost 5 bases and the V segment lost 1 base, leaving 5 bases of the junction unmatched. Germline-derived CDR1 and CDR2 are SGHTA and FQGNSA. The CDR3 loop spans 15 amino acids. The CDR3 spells CASSLEGQGGETQYF. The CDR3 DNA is TGTGCCAGCAGCTTAGAGGGACAGGGCGGCGAGACCCAGTACTTC.

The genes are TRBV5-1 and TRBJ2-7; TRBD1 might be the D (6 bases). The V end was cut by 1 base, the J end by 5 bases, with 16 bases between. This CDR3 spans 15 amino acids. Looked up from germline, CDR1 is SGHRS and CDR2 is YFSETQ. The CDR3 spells CASSLLGAQVNEQYF. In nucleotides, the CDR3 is TGCGCCAGCAGCTTGTTGGGGGCACAAGTAAACGAGCAGTACTTC.

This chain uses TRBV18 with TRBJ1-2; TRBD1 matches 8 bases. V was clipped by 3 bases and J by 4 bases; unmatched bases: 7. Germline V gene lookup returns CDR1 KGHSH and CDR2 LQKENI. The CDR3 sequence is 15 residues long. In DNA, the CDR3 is TGTGCCAGCTCACCTGCGGGACAGGTCTTCTATGGCTACACCTTC. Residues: CASSPAGQVFYGYTF.

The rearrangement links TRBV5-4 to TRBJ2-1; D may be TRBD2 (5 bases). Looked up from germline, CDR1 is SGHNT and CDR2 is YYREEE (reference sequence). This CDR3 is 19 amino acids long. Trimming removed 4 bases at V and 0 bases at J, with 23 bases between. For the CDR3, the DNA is TGTGCCAGCAGCCTACAACCTCCCGGACTTGGGAGCTCCTACAATGAGCAGTTCTTC. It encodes CASSLQPPGLGSSYNEQFF.

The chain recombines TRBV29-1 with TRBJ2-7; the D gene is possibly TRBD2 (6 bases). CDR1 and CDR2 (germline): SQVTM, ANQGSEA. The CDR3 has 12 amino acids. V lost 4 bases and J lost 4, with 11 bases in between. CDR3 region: CSVGSGVYEQYF. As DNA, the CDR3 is TGCAGCGTTGGGTCGGGAGTGTACGAGCAGTACTTC.

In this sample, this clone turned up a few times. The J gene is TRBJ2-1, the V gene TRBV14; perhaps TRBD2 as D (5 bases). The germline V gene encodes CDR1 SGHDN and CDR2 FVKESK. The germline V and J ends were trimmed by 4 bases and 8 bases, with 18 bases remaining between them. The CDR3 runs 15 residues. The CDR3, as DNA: TGTGCCAGCAGCCCCCAAGTAGGAGGTTGGGATGAGCAGTTCTTC. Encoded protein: CASSPQVGGWDEQFF.

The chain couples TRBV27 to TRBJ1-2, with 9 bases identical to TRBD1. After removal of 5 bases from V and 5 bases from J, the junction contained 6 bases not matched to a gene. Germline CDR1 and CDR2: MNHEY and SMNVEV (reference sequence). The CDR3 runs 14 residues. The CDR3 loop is CASSPGQGKYGYTF. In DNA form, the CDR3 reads TGTGCCAGCAGTCCCGGACAGGGGAAGTATGGCTACACCTTC.

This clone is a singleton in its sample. The CDR3 reads CAGRQKSSYNSPLHF. In DNA, the CDR3 is TGTGCCGGCCGACAGAAGAGCTCCTATAATTCACCCCTCCACTTT. The genes are TRBV30 and TRBJ1-6, with D possibly matching TRBD1 (5 bases). The germline V gene encodes CDR1 GTSNPN and CDR2 SVGIG (reference sequence). This CDR3 region has 15 residues. V lost 8 bases to trimming and J lost 0 bases, with 14 bases between them. The whole variable domain, remainder taken from reference TRBV30 and TRBJ1-6, is SQTIHQWPATLVQPVGSPLSLECTVEGTSNPNLYWYRQAAGRGLQLLFYSVGIGQISSEVPQNLSASRPQDRQFILSSKKLLLSDSGFYLCAGRQKSSYNSPLHFGNGTRLTVT.

The CDR3 sequence: CASSQLSSGTTDTQYF. The CDR3 DNA reads as TGCGCCAGCAGCCAATTGTCTAGCGGGACGACAGATACGCAGTATTTT. The chain joins TRBV4-3 to TRBJ2-3; TRBD2 matches at 9 bases. The germline gives CDR1 LGHNA, CDR2 YSLEER. After removal of 2 bases from V and 3 bases from J, the junction contained 6 bases not matched to a gene. CDR3 length: 16 amino acids.

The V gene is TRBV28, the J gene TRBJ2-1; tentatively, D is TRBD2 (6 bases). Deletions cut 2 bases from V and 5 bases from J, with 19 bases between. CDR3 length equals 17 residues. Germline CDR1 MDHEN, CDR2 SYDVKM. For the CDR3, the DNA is TGTGCCAGCAGTTTACCGATTACAGGAGGGCGACACAATGAGCAGTTCTTC. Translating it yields CASSLPITGGRHNEQFF.

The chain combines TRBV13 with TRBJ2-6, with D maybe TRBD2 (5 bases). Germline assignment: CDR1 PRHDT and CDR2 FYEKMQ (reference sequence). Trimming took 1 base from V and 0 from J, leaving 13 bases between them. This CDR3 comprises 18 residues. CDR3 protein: CASSLAGFRRSGANVLTF. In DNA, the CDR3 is TGTGCCAGCAGCTTAGCGGGGTTCAGGCGCTCTGGGGCCAACGTCCTGACTTTC.

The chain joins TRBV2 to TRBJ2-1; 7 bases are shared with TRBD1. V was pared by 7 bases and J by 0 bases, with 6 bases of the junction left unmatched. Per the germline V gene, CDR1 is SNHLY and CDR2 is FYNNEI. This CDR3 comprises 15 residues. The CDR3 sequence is CASTRDSRSYNEQFF. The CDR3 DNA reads TGTGCCAGCACTCGGGACAGCCGCTCCTACAATGAGCAGTTCTTC.

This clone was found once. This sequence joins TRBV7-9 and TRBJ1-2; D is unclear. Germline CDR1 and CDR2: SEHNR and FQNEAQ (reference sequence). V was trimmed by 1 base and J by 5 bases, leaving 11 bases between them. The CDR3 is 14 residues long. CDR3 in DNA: TGTGCCAGCAGCTTAGAAGGTCCGACTTATGGCTACACCTTC. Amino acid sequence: CASSLEGPTYGYTF.

CDR3 in DNA: TGTGCCACCGGTCCTACTAGCGGGAAGATCGGGGAGCTGTTTTTT. Its translation is CATGPTSGKIGELFF. The gene calls are TRBV2 and TRBJ2-2, with 10 nucleotides matching TRBD2. The CDR3 is 15 amino acids. With 10 bases clipped from V and 7 bases from J, the junction kept 12 bases outside the gene matches. The germline CDR1 and CDR2 sequences are SNHLY and FYNNEI. Supplemented by reference TRBV2 and TRBJ2-2, the full variable domain reads EPEVTQTPSHQVTQMGQEVILRCVPISNHLYFYWYRQILGQKVEFLVSFYNNEISEKSEIFDDQFSVERPDGSNFTLKIRSTKLEDSAMYFCATGPTSGKIGELFFGEGSRLTVL.

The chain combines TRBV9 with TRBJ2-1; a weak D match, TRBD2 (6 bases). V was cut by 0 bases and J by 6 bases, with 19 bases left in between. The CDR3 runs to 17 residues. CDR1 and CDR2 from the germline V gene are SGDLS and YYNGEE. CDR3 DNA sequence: TGTGCCAGCAGCGTAGGGGTGGGAGGCCCCTCCAGCAATGAGCAGTTCTTC. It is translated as CASSVGVGGPSSNEQFF.

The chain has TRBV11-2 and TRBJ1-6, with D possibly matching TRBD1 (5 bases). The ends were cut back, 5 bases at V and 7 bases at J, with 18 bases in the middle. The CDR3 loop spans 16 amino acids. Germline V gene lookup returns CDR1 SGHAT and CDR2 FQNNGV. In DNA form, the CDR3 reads TGTGCCAGCAGCCACCGACCACAGGCGAAAAATTCACCCCTCCACTTT. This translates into CASSHRPQAKNSPLHF.

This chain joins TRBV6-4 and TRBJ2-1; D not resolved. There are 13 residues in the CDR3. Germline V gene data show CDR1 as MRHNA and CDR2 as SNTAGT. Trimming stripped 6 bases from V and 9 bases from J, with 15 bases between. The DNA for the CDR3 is TGTGCCAGCAGAGGCGGTCCCCGTGGTGAGCAGTTCTTC. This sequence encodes CASRGGPRGEQFF.

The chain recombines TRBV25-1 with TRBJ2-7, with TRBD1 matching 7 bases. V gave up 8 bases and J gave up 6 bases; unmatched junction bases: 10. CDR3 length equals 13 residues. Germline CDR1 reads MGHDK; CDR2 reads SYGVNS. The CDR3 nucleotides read TGTGCCAGCCAAGACAGGGTAGAAGGCGAGCAGTACTTC. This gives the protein CASQDRVEGEQYF.

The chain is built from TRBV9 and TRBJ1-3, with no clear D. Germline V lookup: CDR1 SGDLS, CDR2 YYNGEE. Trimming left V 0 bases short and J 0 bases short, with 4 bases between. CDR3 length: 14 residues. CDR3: CASSVAGSGNTIYF. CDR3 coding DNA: TGTGCCAGCAGCGTAGCCGGCTCTGGAAACACCATATATTTT.

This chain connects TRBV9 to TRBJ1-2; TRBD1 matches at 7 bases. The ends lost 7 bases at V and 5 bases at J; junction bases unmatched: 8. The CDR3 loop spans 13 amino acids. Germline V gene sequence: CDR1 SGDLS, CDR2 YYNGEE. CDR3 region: CASGSHRGYGYTF. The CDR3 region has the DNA TGTGCCAGCGGGTCGCACAGGGGATATGGCTACACCTTC.